This TCR beta chain was recorded in a study of Ad26.COV2.S vaccination and SARS-CoV-2 variants. Trimming removed 8 bases from V and 7 bases from J, with 13 bases in between. The CDR3 contains 13 residues. In germline, CDR1 is SGHNT, CDR2 YYREEE (reference sequence). This clone was seen only a few times. The data were produced by immunoSEQ multiplex PCR, yet TCRdb's version contains in-frame clones alone and is incomplete. This table has about 480,000 clones, approximately 88% appearing once. Described treatment: 15 to 20 received Ad26.COV2.S at low or high dose, single or two shots; 5 received placebo; per-sample allocation not given. Sampling was performed 63 days after the first vaccine or placebo injection.

Sequences were derived from peripheral blood, sampled in a trial of Ad26.COV2.S vaccine versus placebo. This receptor was obtained from a person aged 18-60 years who received the Ad26.COV2.S COVID-19 vaccine or a placebo. This chain connects TRBV5-4 to TRBJ1-6; D possibly corresponds to TRBD1 (6 bases). This CDR3 is CASKGDGNSPLHF. The CDR3 DNA sequence: TGTGCCAGTAAGGGGGATGGGAATTCACCCCTCCACTTT.